A selection of T cell receptor beta chains follows, all from one sample in a study of PD-1 blockade in classical Hodgkin lymphoma. Clones were read by immunoSEQ multiplex PCR, and TCRdb kept only the in-frame ones, dropping some. The sample consists of 70,000 or so clones, over 70% of them appearing once. The sample here was peripheral blood mononuclear cells (PBMCs), taken before the second cycle of nivolumab. The receptor set was obtained from a human donor with classical Hodgkin lymphoma. Both conserved end residues are trimmed from each CDR3. Some rows mark clone size as missing; the rest say once, few, many or name a class of expanded clone.

abundance	j_gene	v_gene	CDR3aa
NA	TRBJ1-4	TRBV4-1	ASSQDRGGTNEKLF
NA	TRBJ1-6	TRBV19	ASNFGGSFNSPLH
NA	TRBJ1-3	TRBV29-1	SVVSQGNTIY
once	TRBJ1-6	TRBV5-1	ASSWTQSSYNSPLH
NA	TRBJ1-2	TRBV7-8	ASSSTGNYGYT
NA	TRBJ2-7	TRBV9	ASSVGGEGYEQY
few	TRBJ2-2	TRBV7-9	ASSPSELF
NA	TRBJ1-1	TRBV4-1	AGSQDTEANTEAF
NA	TRBJ1-1	TRBV5-1	ASSPTTTGTEAF
few	TRBJ1-2	TRBV6-5	ASSSPTGSYGYT
few	TRBJ2-2	TRBV7-2	ASTTERRGHTGELF
NA	TRBJ1-1	TRBV11-1	ASSLAQGGHTEAF
NA	TRBJ1-1	TRBV5-1	ASSLQDPGSRSAF
few	TRBJ1-2	TRBV5-1	ASSLTGEGAS
once	TRBJ1-5	TRBV4-1	ASSQDAGYSNQPQH
NA	TRBJ1-1	TRBV9	ASSASGTGYLGEAF
few	TRBJ2-3	TRBV6-1	ASSDRLARRTDTQY
NA	TRBJ1-1	TRBV21-1	ASSLKKGWGVRGANTEAF
NA	TRBJ2-3	TRBV7-9	ASSPRGGGGADTQY
NA	TRBJ1-4	TRBV7-9	ASSFRTTNEKLF
NA	TRBJ2-7	TRBV7-3	ASSLSLTGEQY
NA	TRBJ2-3	TRBV10-2	ASSDRAPRGDTQY
NA	TRBJ2-2	TRBV4-1	ASSQGGANTGELF
NA	TRBJ2-1	TRBV9	ASSVGAGASYNEQF
NA	TRBJ2-1	TRBV9	ASSVTPPELAGDNEQF
few	TRBJ1-5	TRBV30	AWSSEGRSNQPQH
once	TRBJ1-1	TRBV2	ASRKDIPNTEAF
NA	TRBJ1-1	TRBV6-5	ASSKRSGGQAF
NA	TRBJ2-1	TRBV6-1	ASSEGQGFYEQF
NA	TRBJ2-7	TRBV6-5	ASSYSPDEQY
few	TRBJ1-4	TRBV19	ASISQGNEKLF
NA	TRBJ1-4	TRBV7-6	ASSLANRYNEKLF
few	TRBJ1-5	TRBV6-5	ASSQDRGPHQPQH
NA	TRBJ2-7	TRBV5-1	ASSLVSQASYEQY
NA	TRBJ1-1	TRBV6-5	ASSSGQSNTEAF
once	TRBJ2-5	TRBV11-2	ASSLGTGLQETQY
NA	TRBJ2-7	TRBV6-1	ASSGRTGFTYEQY
once	TRBJ1-2	TRBV10-3	AISGGPGRSYT
NA	TRBJ2-1	TRBV11-3	ASSRDGYNEQF
NA	TRBJ1-3	TRBV4-1	ASSQPGTGGRSGNTIY
NA	TRBJ2-5	TRBV4-2	ASSFWLAGENQETQY
NA	TRBJ2-7	TRBV5-4	ASSPDRGTYEQY
NA	TRBJ1-1	TRBV27	ASSPRGTWDTEAF
NA	TRBJ2-2	TRBV30	AWSTGTGELF
few	TRBJ1-1	TRBV25-1	ASSEDRGPRVAF
NA	TRBJ1-1	TRBV7-9	ASSLGLRTGRGNTEAF
NA	TRBJ1-5	TRBV28	ASLSRGQGTQPQH
NA	TRBJ2-5	TRBV5-8	ASSSGEGSGETQY
NA	TRBJ1-5	TRBV6-1	ASSETGYGQPQH
NA	TRBJ2-7	TRBV4-1	ASSQAGTGREQY
many	TRBJ2-1	TRBV9	ASSPRLAFYNEQF
few	TRBJ1-1	TRBV18	ASSPPGNTEAF